This T cell receptor (beta chain) emerged from a study of T cell responses to AZD1222 COVID-19 vaccine. Regarding the study as a whole: A reported finding is that nearly half of spike-specific TCRs target unmutated variant regions.

Profiled with immunoSEQ multiplex PCR; TCRdb holds only in-frame clones, not every one. In the table there are 150,000 to 200,000 clones, roughly 94% of which are singletons. CDR1 and CDR2 from the germline V gene are SGHNT and YENEEA. The CDR3 totals 13 residues. Trimming stripped 4 bases from V and 1 base from J, with 4 bases between. About this clone itself: The antigen is undetermined.

The receptor was isolated from an adult who received the AZD1222 COVID-19 vaccine. This chain connects TRBV11-3 to TRBJ2-2, with D unclear. The sample in question was peripheral blood, obtained 28 days after the second AZD1222 dose. In nucleotides, the CDR3 is TGTGCCAGCAGCTGGGGGAACACCGGGGAGCTGTTTTTT. This encodes CASSWGNTGELFF.